This section outlines one T cell receptor (beta chain) sequence together with its context. Its antigen is currently unknown. The time point is: naive CD8 control sorted from an acute-time-point sample. The CDR3 covers 17 residues. The junction had 8 bases not matched to a gene; V was cut back by 4 bases and J by 1 base. CDR1 and CDR2 from the germline V gene are SGHRS and YFSETQ. The data originate from a study of CD8 T cells in acute hepatitis C reinfection. Sequencing used immunoSEQ multiplex PCR; TCRdb keeps in-frame clones, though not all of them. The data contain approximately 40,000 clones, 80% to 90% of them singletons. Study-level results: Only TCRbeta was bulk sequenced, so alphabeta pairing of public clonotypes remains unknown.

The V gene is TRBV5-1, the J gene TRBJ2-5; 12 bases are shared with TRBD2. This sequence was found in a woman under 30 who spontaneously cleared hepatitis C infection. What was sequenced was naive CD8+ T cells from PBMCs. CDR3 nucleotides: TGCGCCAGCAGCCCTAGCGGGAGGGCCGGGTCCCAAGAGACCCAGTACTTC. Residues: CASSPSGRAGSQETQYF.